The 17 T cell receptor beta chains below come from one sample, sequenced in a study of OX40 agonist ivuxolimab in advanced cancers. Using immunoSEQ multiplex PCR, the repertoire was profiled, and TCRdb retains in-frame clones only, with some absent. The table includes some 99,000 clones, approximately 94% detected once. Sequencing was performed on CD4+ or CD8+ T cells sorted from blood, taken in a trial of the OX40 agonist ivuxolimab. These receptors were obtained from an adult with an advanced solid tumor such as melanoma, head and neck, liver or kidney cancer.

This chain joins TRBV28 and TRBJ1-2, with D unresolved. The V end was cut by 1 base, the J end by 1 base, with 10 bases between. There are 15 residues in the CDR3. Looked up from germline, CDR1 is MDHEN and CDR2 is SYDVKM. The CDR3 region is CASSLSHQINYGYTF. In nucleotides, the CDR3 is TGTGCCAGCAGTTTATCCCACCAGATTAACTATGGCTACACCTTC.

This clone was picked up a small number of times. The sample holds other DNA sequences that translate to the same CDR3. The rearrangement uses TRBV10-3 and TRBJ1-1, with 10 bases matching TRBD1. V was clipped by 5 bases and J by 1 base; unmatched bases: 4. The germline gives CDR1 ENHRY, CDR2 SYGVKD. The CDR3 length is 15 residues. DNA for the CDR3: TGTGCCATCAGTCCGACAGGGGGCAAGAACACTGAAGCTTTCTTT. It is translated as CAISPTGGKNTEAFF.

The chain carries TRBV19 and TRBJ1-2, with D tentatively TRBD1 (5 bases). V lost 6 bases and J lost 8, with 16 bases in between. This CDR3 is 13 amino acids long. The germline CDR1 and CDR2 sequences are LNHDA and SQIVND (reference sequence). Here the CDR3 DNA reads TGTGCCAGTAGGATCCTAGGCAGGGACGGCTACACCTTC. Translated: CASRILGRDGYTF. Together with reference TRBV19 and TRBJ1-2, the CDR3 gives the full variable domain: DGGITQSPKYLFRKEGQNVTLSCEQNLNHDAMYWYRQDPGQGLRLIYYSQIVNDFQKGDIAEGYSVSREKKESFPLTVTSAQKNPTAFYLCASRILGRDGYTFGSGTRLTVV.

The chain carries TRBV25-1 and TRBJ1-6, with D perhaps matching TRBD1 (5 bases). The germline V and J ends were trimmed by 5 bases and 5 bases, with 7 bases remaining between them. CDR1 and CDR2 (germline): MGHDK, SYGVNS. CDR3 length: 13 amino acids. In DNA, the CDR3 is TGTGCCAGCAGTCAACAGGATAATTCACCCCTCCACTTT. Its protein product is CASSQQDNSPLHF.

In DNA, the CDR3 is TGTGCCAGCAGTCCCCAAGCGGGGGGGCCCACAGATACGCAGTATTTT. Protein: CASSPQAGGPTDTQYF. J is TRBJ2-3 and V is TRBV27, with TRBD2 matching over 10 bases. Germline V gene data show CDR1 as MNHEY and CDR2 as SMNVEV (reference sequence). CDR3 length: 16 amino acids. Trimming removed 5 bases from V and 2 bases from J; junction bases left unmatched: 7.

This clone was observed once. The V and J genes are TRBV7-9 and TRBJ2-2, with D perhaps TRBD1 or TRBD2 (6 bases each). V was pared by 5 bases and J by 3 bases, with 13 bases between. Germline V gives CDR1 SEHNR, CDR2 FQNEAQ (reference sequence). CDR3 length: 15 amino acids. CDR3 residues: CASSPFGGYTGELFF. In DNA, the CDR3 is TGTGCCAGCAGCCCCTTCGGGGGCTACACCGGGGAGCTGTTTTTT.

The chain joins TRBV4-2 to TRBJ1-1; 9 nucleotides align to TRBD1. V was pared by 0 bases and J by 1 base, with 3 bases of the junction left unmatched. The CDR3 contains 16 residues. CDR1 is LGHNA, CDR2 YNFKEQ, per germline. Here the CDR3 DNA reads TGTGCCAGCAGCCAAGAAGGGACAGGGCCGAACACTGAAGCTTTCTTT. As protein: CASSQEGTGPNTEAFF.

J is TRBJ1-4 and V is TRBV10-3; a possible D gene is TRBD1 (5 bases). The CDR3 has 13 amino acids. V was clipped by 6 bases and J by 8 bases, with 13 bases between them. Per the germline V gene, CDR1 is ENHRY and CDR2 is SYGVKD. The CDR3: CAISPGREEKLFF. The CDR3 coding sequence is TGTGCCATCAGCCCCGGCAGGGAAGAAAAACTGTTTTTT.

This clone has a single count. The chain recombines TRBV6-5 with TRBJ2-7, with a possible D match to TRBD2 (6 bases). Looked up from germline, CDR1 is MNHEY and CDR2 is SVGAGI. There are 15 residues in the CDR3. Trimming took off 0 bases at V and 4 bases at J, with 13 bases between the two ends. The CDR3 sequence is CASSYSSLAVYEQYF. The DNA for the CDR3 is TGTGCCAGCAGTTACTCGTCACTAGCCGTGTACGAGCAGTACTTC.

This clone was observed once. This chain links TRBV19 with TRBJ1-1, with 7 positions matching TRBD1. The junction had 9 bases not matched to a gene; V was cut back by 3 bases and J by 5 bases. CDR1 is LNHDA and CDR2 is SQIVND in the germline V gene (reference sequence). CDR3 length equals 15 residues. The CDR3: CASSITPGGGTEAFF. In DNA form, the CDR3 reads TGTGCCAGTAGTATCACCCCAGGGGGAGGGACTGAAGCTTTCTTT.

This clone was seen only once. The gene calls are TRBV11-2 and TRBJ2-1; D is possibly TRBD1 (6 bases). Germline V lookup: CDR1 SGHAT, CDR2 FQNNGV. Trimming cost V 1 base and J 5 bases, with 12 bases left between them. The CDR3 spans 15 residues. The CDR3 loop reads CASSLATGFNNEQFF. CDR3 nucleotides: TGTGCCAGCAGCTTAGCCACAGGGTTTAACAATGAGCAGTTCTTC.

The J gene is TRBJ1-1, the V gene TRBV19, with a tentative D call TRBD1 (6 bases). CDR3 length equals 14 residues. V lost 5 bases and J 6 bases, leaving 16 bases between the germline ends. Germline assignment: CDR1 LNHDA and CDR2 SQIVND (reference sequence). CDR3 sequence reads: CASSLLWGQSEAFF. The CDR3 nucleotides are TGTGCCAGTAGTCTCTTGTGGGGACAATCTGAAGCTTTCTTT.

The V gene is TRBV11-3, the J gene TRBJ2-7, with unresolved D. CDR1 and CDR2 from the germline V gene are SGHNT and YENEEA. The CDR3 is 15 residues long. Deletions cut 0 bases from V and 3 bases from J, with 12 bases between. The CDR3 spells CASSLDLEHYYEQYF. In nucleotides, the CDR3 is TGTGCCAGCAGCTTAGATCTGGAGCACTACTACGAGCAGTACTTC.

This chain connects TRBV6-5 to TRBJ1-1, with TRBD1 as a possible D gene (5 bases). Trimming shortened V by 2 bases and J by 0 bases, and 7 bases separated the two germline ends. Germline V gene data show CDR1 as MNHEY and CDR2 as SVGAGI. The CDR3 has 14 amino acids. In DNA, the CDR3 is TGTGCCAGCAGTTACGGGGCAATGAACACTGAAGCTTTCTTT. Translating gives CASSYGAMNTEAFF.

CDR3 DNA sequence: TGTGCCAGCAGCGTAGAACAGCGTTCCTACGAGCAGTACTTC. This sequence encodes CASSVEQRSYEQYF. The chain carries TRBV9 and TRBJ2-7; D gene uncertain. The CDR3 has 14 amino acids. V dropped 0 bases and J dropped 1 base, with 8 bases sitting between them. Germline values: CDR1 SGDLS, CDR2 YYNGEE.

The rearrangement joins TRBV7-2 to TRBJ2-5; tentatively, D is TRBD1 (6 bases). Per germline, CDR1 SGHTA and CDR2 FQGNSA. CDR3 size: 17 residues. V lost 0 bases and J lost 0, with 14 bases in between. CDR3: CASSLALDSRYQETQYF. CDR3 coding DNA: TGTGCCAGCAGCTTAGCCTTGGACAGTCGATACCAAGAGACCCAGTACTTC.

The chain is built from TRBV28 and TRBJ2-2, with D perhaps being TRBD1 or TRBD2 (6 bases each). V was shortened by 8 bases and J by 5 bases, with 21 bases between the two germline ends. The CDR3 consists of 16 residues. Germline V gene lookup returns CDR1 MDHEN and CDR2 SYDVKM. The CDR3 here is CASQTLGQGRTGELFF. CDR3 nucleotides: TGTGCCAGCCAAACTCTAGGGCAGGGGAGGACCGGGGAGCTGTTTTTT.